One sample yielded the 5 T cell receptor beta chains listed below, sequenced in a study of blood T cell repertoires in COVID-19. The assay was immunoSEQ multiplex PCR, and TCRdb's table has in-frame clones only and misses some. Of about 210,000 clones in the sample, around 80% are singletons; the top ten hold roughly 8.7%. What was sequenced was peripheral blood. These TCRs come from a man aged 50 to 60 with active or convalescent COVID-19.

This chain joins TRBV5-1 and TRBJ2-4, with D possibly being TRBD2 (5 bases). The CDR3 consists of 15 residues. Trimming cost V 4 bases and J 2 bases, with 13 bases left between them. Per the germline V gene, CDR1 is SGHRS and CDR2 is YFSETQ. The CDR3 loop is CASSPTTGTKNIQYF. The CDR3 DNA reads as TGCGCCAGCAGCCCCACAACGGGGACCAAAAACATTCAGTACTTC.

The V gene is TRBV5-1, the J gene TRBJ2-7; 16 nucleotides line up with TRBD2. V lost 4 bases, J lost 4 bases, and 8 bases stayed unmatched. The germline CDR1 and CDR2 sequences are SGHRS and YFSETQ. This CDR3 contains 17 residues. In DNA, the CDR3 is TGCGCCAGCAGCCCGGGACTAGCGGGAGGGCCGAGGTACGAGCAGTACTTC. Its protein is CASSPGLAGGPRYEQYF.

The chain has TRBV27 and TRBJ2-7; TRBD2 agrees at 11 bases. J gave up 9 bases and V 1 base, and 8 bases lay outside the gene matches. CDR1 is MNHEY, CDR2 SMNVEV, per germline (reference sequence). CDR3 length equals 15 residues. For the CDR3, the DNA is TGTGCCAGCAGTTTATTACCTAGCGGGAGGCTGGGGCAGTACTTC. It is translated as CASSLLPSGRLGQYF.

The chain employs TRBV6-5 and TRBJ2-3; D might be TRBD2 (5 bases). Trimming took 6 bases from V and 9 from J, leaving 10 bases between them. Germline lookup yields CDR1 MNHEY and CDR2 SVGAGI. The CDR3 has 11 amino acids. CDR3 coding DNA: TGTGCCAGCAGGACCGGGATCACGCAGTATTTT. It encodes CASRTGITQYF.

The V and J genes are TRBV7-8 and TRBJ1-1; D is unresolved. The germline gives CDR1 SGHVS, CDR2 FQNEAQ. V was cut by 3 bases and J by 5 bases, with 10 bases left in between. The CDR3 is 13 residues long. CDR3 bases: TGTGCCAGCAGCTTCCCGCCGGGTACTGAAGCTTTCTTT. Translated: CASSFPPGTEAFF.